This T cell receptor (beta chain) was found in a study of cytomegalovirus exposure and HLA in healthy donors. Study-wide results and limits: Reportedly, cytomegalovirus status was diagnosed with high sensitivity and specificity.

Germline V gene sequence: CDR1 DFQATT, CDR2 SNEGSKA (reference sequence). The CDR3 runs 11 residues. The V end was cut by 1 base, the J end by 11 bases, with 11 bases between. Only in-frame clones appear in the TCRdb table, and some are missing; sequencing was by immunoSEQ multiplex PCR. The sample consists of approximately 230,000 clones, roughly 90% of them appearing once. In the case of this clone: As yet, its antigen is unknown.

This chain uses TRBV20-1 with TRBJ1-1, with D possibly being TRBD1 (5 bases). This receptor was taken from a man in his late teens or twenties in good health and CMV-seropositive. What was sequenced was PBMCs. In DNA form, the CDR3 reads TGCAGTGCTAGAGGGGGGGTAGCTGCTTTCTTT. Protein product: CSARGGVAAFF.